The present TCR beta chain was sequenced within a study of vaccination and CD4 T cells after COVID-19. This clonotype qualifies as medium-sized. Its antigen is currently unknown. An Oncomine TCR Beta short-read assay was used to sequence the DNA from cultured CD4+ T cells. TCRdb reprocessed the PCR reads via MiXCR and lists one record per CDR3 protein. The data contain about 6,900 distinct CDR3 sequences, around a quarter of them singletons. As for treatment: roughly 10-day PBMC culture with coronavirus spike peptide pools or control peptides (ViraFEST assay). CD4+ T-cell collection from the unexposed donor predated the COVID-19 pandemic (2011-2018). Per germline, CDR1 MNHNS and CDR2 SASEGT. The V gene lost 7 bases and the J gene lost 9 bases, with 16 bases spanning the gap. The length of the CDR3 is 14 residues. Study results and limitations: Within the convalescent patients, a median approximately 87% of the SARS-CoV-2-reactive clones were ones that appeared only post-vaccination.

This chain links TRBV6-1 with TRBJ1-6; no clear D. The TCR comes from a human donor in good health. Sequenced material: CD4+ T cells from blood, cultured in vitro. Here the CDR3 reads CASILGRTGSPLHF. CDR3 bases: TGTGCCAGCATCCTGGGTCGTACGGGTTCACCCCTCCACTTT.